This T cell receptor beta chain emerged from a study of high-grade serous ovarian cancer treatment subgroups. Study-level findings and limits: These tumor repertoires lack spatial information from bulk sequencing. Different patients shared almost no repertoire; same-patient tumors shared about 0.1 to 0.79.

The CDR3 contains 12 residues. Trimming removed 1 base at V and 7 bases at J, with 4 bases between. Per the germline V gene, CDR1 is SEHNR and CDR2 is FQNEAQ (reference sequence). Sequencing was performed with immunoSEQ multiplex PCR; in TCRdb, only in-frame clones are kept and a portion is missing. The sample gives roughly 6,300 clones, more than 65% of which show up once; over 6.5% is in the top ten. Tumor samples were taken before definitive surgery or chemotherapy. Notes on this clone: The antigen is undetermined.

The sequence was obtained from a human donor with high-grade serous ovarian cancer. Source material: tumor tissue. The chain uses TRBV7-9 and TRBJ2-2; unclear D gene. CDR3 sequence (DNA): TGTGCCAGCAGCTTAGAAGTCGGGGAGCTGTTTTTT. Translated: CASSLEVGELFF.